This entry concerns a single T cell receptor beta chain. The antigen is undetermined. Generated by immunoSEQ multiplex PCR, the TCRdb table keeps only in-frame clones and is missing some. The table records approximately 20,000 clones, 44% of them present only once. Cocultured for about six days at 37°C were the mixed lymphocyte reaction cells. The entry originates in a study of siplizumab effects on memory and regulatory T cells. Study-wide points: Only a minority of proliferating CD4+ or CD8+ clones had an assignable naive or memory phenotype, with roughly 75-95% lacking one.

V lost 3 bases, J lost 5 bases, and 3 bases lay in between. The CDR3 covers 10 residues. From germline, CDR1 is DFQATT and CDR2 SNEGSKA (reference sequence). This rearrangement joins TRBV20-1 to TRBJ2-3; D is unclear. The sequencing input was CFSE-low (dividing) CD4+ T cells sorted from an allogeneic mixed lymphocyte reaction. The receptor was isolated from a human donor in good health; the cells came from an allogeneic mixed lymphocyte reaction. Some clones in this sample may be carry-over from other donors' samples. Here the CDR3 reads CSASLDTQYF. CDR3 coding DNA: TGCAGTGCTAGTTTAGATACGCAGTATTTT.